This T cell receptor (beta chain) was recorded in a study of identical twins. The ends were cut back, 4 bases at V and 8 bases at J, with 14 bases in the middle. Germline assignment: CDR1 DFQATT and CDR2 SNEGSKA (reference sequence). CDR3 length: 12 residues. Template switching added a universal primer site, and cDNA bore unique molecular identifiers. TCRdb analysed the 5' RACE reads with MiXCR anew, one entry per CDR3 protein. Here the sample spans hundreds of thousands of distinct CDR3 sequences, 24% being singletons. This clonotype was observed a handful of times. This same sample was also taken into another study, of T cells expressing NK-cell markers. That study reports: Dominant NKG2C+ clonotypes in 6 or 7 donors made up about 1.0-7.0% of CD8+ T cells.

This TCR was recovered from a woman aged 18-35 years in good health. Specimen: CD4+ T cells sorted from blood. V and J are TRBV20-1 and TRBJ1-1, with a possible D match to TRBD1 (5 bases). In DNA, the CDR3 is TGCAGTGCTACGAGGACACCCACGGAAGCTTTCTTT. Translating it yields CSATRTPTEAFF.